This T cell receptor (beta chain) was captured by sequencing in a study of blood T cells in healthy people across ages. The CDR3 has 14 residues. V lost 3 bases, J lost 6 bases, and 3 bases stayed unmatched. Germline assignment: CDR1 MNHEY and CDR2 SMNVEV (reference sequence). PCR was performed a second time for about 7 to 12 cycles using a sample-barcoded 5' primer and a J-beta primer mix. TCRdb called the 5' RACE reads again in MiXCR, with one record for every CDR3 protein. This sample has hundreds of thousands of distinct CDR3 sequences; roughly 25% occur once, and the top ten carry 9.4%. The same data also contributed to another study, on T cells of mothers and their children.

This clonotype was sampled from a boy between 10 and 17 years old in good health. Sequences were obtained from blood. The rearrangement uses TRBV27 and TRBJ2-1; 9 nucleotides agree with TRBD2. CDR3 region: CASSLTSGFNEQFF. The CDR3 nucleotides read TGTGCCAGCAGTTTGACTAGCGGATTCAATGAGCAGTTCTTC.